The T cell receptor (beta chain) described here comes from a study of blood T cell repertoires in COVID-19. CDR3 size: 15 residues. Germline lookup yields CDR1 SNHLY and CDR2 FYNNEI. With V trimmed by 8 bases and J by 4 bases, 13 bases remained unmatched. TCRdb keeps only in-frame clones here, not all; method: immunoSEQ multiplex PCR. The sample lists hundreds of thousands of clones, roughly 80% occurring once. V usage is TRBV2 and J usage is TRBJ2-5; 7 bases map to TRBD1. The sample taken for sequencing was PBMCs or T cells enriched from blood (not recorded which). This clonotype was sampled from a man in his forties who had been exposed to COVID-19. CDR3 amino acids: CASEIGTVARETQYF. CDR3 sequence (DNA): TGTGCCAGCGAAATTGGGACAGTAGCTCGAGAGACCCAGTACTTC.